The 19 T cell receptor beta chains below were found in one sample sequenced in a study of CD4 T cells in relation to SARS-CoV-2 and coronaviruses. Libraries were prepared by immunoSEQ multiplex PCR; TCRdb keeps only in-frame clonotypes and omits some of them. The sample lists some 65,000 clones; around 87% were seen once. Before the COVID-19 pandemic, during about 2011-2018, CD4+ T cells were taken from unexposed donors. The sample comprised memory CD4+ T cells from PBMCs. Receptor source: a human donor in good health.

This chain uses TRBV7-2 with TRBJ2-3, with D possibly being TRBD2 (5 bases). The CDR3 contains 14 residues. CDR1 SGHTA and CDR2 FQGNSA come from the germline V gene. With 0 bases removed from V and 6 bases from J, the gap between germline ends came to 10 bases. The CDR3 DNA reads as TGTGCCAGCAGCTTAGCCAGCGGCGGGGATACGCAGTATTTT. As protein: CASSLASGGDTQYF.

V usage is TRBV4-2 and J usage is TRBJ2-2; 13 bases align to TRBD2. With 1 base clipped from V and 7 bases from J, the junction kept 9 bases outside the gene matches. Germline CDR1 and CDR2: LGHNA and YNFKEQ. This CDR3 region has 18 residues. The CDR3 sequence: CASSQAARLAGGGGELFF. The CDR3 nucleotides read TGTGCCAGCAGCCAAGCCGCGCGACTAGCGGGAGGAGGCGGGGAGCTGTTTTTT.

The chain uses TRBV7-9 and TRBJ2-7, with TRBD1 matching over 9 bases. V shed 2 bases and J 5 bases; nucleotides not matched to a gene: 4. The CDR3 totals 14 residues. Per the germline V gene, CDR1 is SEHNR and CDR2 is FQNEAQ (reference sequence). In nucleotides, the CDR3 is TGTGCCAGCAGCTTAAGGGACAGGGCCCACGAGCAGTACTTC. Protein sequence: CASSLRDRAHEQYF.

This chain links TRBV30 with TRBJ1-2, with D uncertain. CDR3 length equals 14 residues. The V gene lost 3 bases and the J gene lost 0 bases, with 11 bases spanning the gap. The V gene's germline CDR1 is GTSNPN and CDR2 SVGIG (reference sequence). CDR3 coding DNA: TGTGCCTGGAGGACCTACGCTGCTAACTATGGCTACACCTTC. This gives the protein CAWRTYAANYGYTF.

CDR3 sequence reads: CASSLVFGPGGTGELFF. The CDR3 DNA follows: TGTGCCAGCAGCTTGGTCTTTGGACCGGGCGGGACCGGGGAGCTGTTTTTT. The chain has TRBV7-9 and TRBJ2-2; perhaps TRBD2 as D (5 bases). The germline V gene has CDR1 SEHNR and CDR2 FQNEAQ (reference sequence). The CDR3 length is 17 residues. The ends were cut back, 3 bases at V and 5 bases at J, with 19 bases in the middle.

DNA for the CDR3: TGCGCCAGCAGCTATACGGTAACAGGTATGAATGAGCAGTTCTTC. Its protein product is CASSYTVTGMNEQFF. V usage is TRBV5-1 and J usage is TRBJ2-1; TRBD1 is a possible D gene (5 bases). Per germline, CDR1 SGHRS and CDR2 YFSETQ. Trimming stripped 3 bases from V and 7 bases from J, with 17 bases between. CDR3 length equals 15 residues.

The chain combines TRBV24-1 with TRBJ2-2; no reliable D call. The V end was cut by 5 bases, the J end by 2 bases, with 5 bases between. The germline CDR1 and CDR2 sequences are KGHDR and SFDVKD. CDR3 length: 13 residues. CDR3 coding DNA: TGTGCCACCAGTGGCAGAAACACCGGGGAGCTGTTTTTT. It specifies CATSGRNTGELFF.

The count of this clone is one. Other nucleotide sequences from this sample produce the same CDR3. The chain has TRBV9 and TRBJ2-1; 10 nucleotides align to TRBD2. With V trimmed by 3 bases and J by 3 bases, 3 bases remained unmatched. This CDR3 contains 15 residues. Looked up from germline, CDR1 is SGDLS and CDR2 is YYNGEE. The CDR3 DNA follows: TGTGCCAGCAGCGGATTAGCGGGAGGCTACAATGAGCAGTTCTTC. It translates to CASSGLAGGYNEQFF.

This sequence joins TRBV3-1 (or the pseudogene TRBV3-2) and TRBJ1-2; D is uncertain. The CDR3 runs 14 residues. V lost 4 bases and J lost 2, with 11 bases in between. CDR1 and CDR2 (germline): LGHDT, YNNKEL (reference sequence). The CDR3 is CASSLTFPNYGYTF. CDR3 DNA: TGTGCCAGCAGCCTGACTTTCCCCAACTATGGCTACACCTTC.

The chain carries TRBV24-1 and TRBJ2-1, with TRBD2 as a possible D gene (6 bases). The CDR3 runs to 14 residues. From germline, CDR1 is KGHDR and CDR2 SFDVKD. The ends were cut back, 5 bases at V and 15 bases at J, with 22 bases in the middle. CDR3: CATSGRAGPADRFF. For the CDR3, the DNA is TGTGCCACCAGTGGGAGGGCGGGGCCCGCGGACCGGTTCTTC.

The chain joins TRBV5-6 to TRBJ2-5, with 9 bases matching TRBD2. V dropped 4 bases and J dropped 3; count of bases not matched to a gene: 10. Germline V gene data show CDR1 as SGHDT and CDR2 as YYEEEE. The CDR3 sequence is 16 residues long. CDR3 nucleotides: TGTGCCAGCAGCCCTTTTGGAGCGGGAGGAGAAGAGACCCAGTACTTC. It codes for CASSPFGAGGEETQYF. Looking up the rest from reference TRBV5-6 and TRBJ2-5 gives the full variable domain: DAGVTQSPTHLIKTRGQQVTLRCSPKSGHDTVSWYQQALGQGPQFIFQYYEEEERQRGNFPDRFSGHQFPNYSSELNVNALLLGDSALYLCASSPFGAGGEETQYFGPGTRLLVL.

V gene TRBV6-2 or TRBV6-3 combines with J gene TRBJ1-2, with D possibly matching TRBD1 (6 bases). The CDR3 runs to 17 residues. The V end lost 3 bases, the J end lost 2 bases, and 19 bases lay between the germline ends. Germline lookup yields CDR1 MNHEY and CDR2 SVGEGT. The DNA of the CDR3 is TGTGCCAGCAGTTATATTTCCAGGGGATTACAAAACTATGGCTACACCTTC. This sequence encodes CASSYISRGLQNYGYTF.

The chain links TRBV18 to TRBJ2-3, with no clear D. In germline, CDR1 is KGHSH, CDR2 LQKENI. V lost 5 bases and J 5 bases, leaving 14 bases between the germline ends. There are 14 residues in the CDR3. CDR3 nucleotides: TGTGCCAGCTCATCAAACGGGCCAGAAGATACGCAGTATTTT. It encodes CASSSNGPEDTQYF. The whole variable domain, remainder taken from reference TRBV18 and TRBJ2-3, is NAGVMQNPRHLVRRRGQEARLRCSPMKGHSHVYWYRQLPEEGLKFMVYLQKENIIDESGMPKERFSAEFPKEGPSILRIQQVVRGDSAAYFCASSSNGPEDTQYFGPGTRLTVL.

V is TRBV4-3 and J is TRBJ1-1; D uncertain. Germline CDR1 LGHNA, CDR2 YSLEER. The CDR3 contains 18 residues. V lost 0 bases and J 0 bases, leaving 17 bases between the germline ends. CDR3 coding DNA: TGCGCCAGCAGCCAAGATCTGCGGGGTTTGGCGATGAACACTGAAGCTTTCTTT. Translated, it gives CASSQDLRGLAMNTEAFF.

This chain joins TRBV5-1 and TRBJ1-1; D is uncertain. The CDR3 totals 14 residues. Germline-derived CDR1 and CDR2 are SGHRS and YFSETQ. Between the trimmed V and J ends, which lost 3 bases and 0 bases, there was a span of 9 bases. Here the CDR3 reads CASSSSYMNTEAFF. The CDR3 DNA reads TGCGCCAGCAGCTCCAGTTACATGAACACTGAAGCTTTCTTT.

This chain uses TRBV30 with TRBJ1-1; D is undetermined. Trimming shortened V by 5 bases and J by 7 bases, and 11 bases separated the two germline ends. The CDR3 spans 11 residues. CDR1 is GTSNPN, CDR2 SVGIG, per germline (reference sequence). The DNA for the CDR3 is TGTGCCTGGGGGTTGGAGGTTGAAGCTTTCTTT. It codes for CAWGLEVEAFF.

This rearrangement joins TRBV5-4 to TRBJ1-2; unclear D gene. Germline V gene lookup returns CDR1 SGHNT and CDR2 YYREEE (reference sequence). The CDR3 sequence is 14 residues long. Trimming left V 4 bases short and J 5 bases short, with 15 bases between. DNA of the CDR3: TGTGCCAGCAGCCCGCTGAACGGCGAATATGGCTACACCTTC. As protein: CASSPLNGEYGYTF.

CDR3 residues: CASSASGTYEQYF. CDR3 sequence (DNA): TGTGCCAGCAGCGCTAGCGGAACCTACGAGCAGTACTTC. The rearrangement joins TRBV7-9 to TRBJ2-7, with TRBD2 matching 7 bases. J gave up 2 bases and V 5 bases, and 3 bases lay outside the gene matches. This CDR3 spans 13 amino acids. Per the germline V gene, CDR1 is SEHNR and CDR2 is FQNEAQ (reference sequence).

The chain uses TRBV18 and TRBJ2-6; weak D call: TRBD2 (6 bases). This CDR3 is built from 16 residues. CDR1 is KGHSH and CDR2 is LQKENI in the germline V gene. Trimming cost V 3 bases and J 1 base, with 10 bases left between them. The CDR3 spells CASSPMGGSGANVLTF. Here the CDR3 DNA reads TGTGCCAGCTCACCCATGGGGGGATCTGGGGCCAACGTCCTGACTTTC.